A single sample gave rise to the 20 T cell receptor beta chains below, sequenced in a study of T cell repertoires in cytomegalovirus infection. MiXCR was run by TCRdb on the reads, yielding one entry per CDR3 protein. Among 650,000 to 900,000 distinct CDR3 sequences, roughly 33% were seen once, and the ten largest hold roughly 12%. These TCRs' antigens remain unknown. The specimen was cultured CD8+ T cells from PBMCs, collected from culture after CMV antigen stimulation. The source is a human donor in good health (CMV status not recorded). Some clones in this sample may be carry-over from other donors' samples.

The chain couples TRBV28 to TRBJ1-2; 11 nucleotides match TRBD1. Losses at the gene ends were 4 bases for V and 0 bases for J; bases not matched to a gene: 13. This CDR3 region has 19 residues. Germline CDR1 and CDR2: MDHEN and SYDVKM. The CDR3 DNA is TGTGCCAGCAGTTCCGTGAACGACCGGGGACAGGGGGCTAACTATGGCTACACCTTC. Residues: CASSSVNDRGQGANYGYTF.

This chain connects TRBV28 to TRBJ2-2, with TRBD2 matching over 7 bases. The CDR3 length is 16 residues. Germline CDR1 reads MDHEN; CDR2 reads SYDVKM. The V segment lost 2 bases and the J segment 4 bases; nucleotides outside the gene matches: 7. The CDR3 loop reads CASSLLREGFTGELFF. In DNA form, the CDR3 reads TGTGCCAGCAGTTTACTCAGGGAGGGCTTCACCGGGGAGCTGTTTTTT.

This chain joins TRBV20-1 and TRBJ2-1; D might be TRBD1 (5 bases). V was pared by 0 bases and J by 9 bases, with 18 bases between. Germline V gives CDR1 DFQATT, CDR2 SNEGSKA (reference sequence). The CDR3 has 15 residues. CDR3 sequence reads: CSARDRPLGQGEQFF. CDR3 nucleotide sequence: TGCAGTGCTAGAGATCGGCCCCTCGGGCAGGGTGAGCAGTTCTTC.

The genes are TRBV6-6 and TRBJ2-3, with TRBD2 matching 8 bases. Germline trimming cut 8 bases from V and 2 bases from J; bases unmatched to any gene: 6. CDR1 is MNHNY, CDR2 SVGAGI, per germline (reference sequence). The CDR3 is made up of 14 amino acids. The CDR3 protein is CASGPGGFTDTQYF. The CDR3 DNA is TGTGCCAGCGGGCCGGGAGGGTTCACAGATACGCAGTATTTT.

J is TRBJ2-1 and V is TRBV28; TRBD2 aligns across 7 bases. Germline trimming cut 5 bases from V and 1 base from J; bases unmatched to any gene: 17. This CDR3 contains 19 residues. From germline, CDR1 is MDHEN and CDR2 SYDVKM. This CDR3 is CASSPGTTRSDLSYNEQFF. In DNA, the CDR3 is TGTGCCAGCAGTCCCGGGACTACCAGATCGGATTTGTCCTACAATGAGCAGTTCTTC.

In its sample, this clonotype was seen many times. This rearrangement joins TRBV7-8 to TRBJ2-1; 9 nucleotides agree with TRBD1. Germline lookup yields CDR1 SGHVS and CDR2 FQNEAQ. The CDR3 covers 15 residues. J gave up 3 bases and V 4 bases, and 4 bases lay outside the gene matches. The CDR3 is CASSSLTGGYNEQFF. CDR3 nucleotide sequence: TGTGCCAGCAGCTCTCTGACAGGGGGCTACAATGAGCAGTTCTTC.

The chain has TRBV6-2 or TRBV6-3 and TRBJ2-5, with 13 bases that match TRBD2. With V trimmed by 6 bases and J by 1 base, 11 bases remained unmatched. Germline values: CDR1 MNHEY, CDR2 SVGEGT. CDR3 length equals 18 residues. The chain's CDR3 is CASRDATSGGSAQETQYF. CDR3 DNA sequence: TGTGCCAGCAGGGATGCGACTAGCGGGGGGTCCGCCCAAGAGACCCAGTACTTC.

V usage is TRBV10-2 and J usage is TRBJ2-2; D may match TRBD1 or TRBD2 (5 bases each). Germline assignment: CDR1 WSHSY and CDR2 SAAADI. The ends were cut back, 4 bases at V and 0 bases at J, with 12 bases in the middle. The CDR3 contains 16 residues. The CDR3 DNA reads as TGCGCCAGCAGTGTCCAAGGGACCCCGAACACCGGGGAGCTGTTTTTT. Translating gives CASSVQGTPNTGELFF.

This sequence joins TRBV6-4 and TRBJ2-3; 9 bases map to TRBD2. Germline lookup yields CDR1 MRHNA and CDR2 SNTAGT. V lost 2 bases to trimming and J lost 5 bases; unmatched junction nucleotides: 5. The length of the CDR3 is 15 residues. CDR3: CASSDTRGGIDTQYF. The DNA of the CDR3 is TGTGCCAGCAGTGACACGCGGGGGGGCATAGATACGCAGTATTTT.

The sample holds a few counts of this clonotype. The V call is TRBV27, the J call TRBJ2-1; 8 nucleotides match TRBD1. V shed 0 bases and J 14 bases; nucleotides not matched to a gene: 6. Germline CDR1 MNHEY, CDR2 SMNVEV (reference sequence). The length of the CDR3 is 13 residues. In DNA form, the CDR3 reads TGTGCCAGCAGTTTATCGGGGGCACAGGGGGAGTTCTTC. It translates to CASSLSGAQGEFF.

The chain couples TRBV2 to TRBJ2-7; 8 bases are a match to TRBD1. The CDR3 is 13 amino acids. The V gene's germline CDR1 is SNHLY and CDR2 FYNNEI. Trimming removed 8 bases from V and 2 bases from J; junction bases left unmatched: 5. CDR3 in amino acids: CASDRTGTYEQYF. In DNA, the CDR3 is TGTGCCAGCGACAGGACAGGGACCTACGAGCAGTACTTC.

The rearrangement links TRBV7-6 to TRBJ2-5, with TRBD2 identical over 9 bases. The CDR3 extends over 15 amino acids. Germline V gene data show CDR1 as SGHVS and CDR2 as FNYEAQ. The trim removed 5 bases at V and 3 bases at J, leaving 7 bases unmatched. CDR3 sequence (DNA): TGTGCCAGCAGCCCCCGACTAGCGGATAAAGAGACCCAGTACTTC. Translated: CASSPRLADKETQYF.

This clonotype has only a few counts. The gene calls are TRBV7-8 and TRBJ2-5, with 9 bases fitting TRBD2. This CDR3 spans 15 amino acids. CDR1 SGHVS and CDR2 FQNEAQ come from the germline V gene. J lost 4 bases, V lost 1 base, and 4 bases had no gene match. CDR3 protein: CASSLERGARETQYF. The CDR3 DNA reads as TGTGCCAGCAGCTTAGAGCGGGGGGCTAGAGAGACCCAGTACTTC.

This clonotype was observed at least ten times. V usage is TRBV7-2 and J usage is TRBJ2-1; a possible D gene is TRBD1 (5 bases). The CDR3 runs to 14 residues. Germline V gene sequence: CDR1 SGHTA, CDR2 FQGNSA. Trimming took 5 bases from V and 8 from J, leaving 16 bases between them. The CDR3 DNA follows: TGTGCCAGCAGCCAAGACCAGGGTCGCCATGAGCAGTTCTTC. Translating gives CASSQDQGRHEQFF.

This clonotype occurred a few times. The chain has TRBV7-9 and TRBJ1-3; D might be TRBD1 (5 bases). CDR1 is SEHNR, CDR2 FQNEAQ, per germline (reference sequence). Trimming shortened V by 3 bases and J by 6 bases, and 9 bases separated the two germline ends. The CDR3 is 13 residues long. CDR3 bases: TGTGCCAGCAGCTTGGGGGTGGTAAACACCATATATTTT. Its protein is CASSLGVVNTIYF.

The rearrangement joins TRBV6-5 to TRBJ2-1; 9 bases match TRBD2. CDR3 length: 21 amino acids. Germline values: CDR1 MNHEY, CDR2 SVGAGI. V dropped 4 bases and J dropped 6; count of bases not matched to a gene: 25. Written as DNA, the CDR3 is TGTGCCAGCAGTTCCGTCTATTGGGCGGGGGGGCAAAAATCCGGGGGCAATGAGCAGTTCTTC. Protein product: CASSSVYWAGGQKSGGNEQFF.

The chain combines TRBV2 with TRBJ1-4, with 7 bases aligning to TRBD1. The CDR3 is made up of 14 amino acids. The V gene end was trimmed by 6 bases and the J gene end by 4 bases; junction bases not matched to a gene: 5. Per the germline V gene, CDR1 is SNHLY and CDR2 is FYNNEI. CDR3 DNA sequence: TGTGCCAGCAGAGCGGACAGGTTTAATGAAAAACTGTTTTTT. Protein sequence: CASRADRFNEKLFF.

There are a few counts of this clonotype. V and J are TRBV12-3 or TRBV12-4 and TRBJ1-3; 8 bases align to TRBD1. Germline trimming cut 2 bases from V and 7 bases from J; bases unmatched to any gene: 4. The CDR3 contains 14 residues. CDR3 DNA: TGTGCCAGCAGTTTAACTCGGACAGGGAACACCATATATTTT. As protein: CASSLTRTGNTIYF.

CDR3 coding DNA: TGTGCCAGCACCCTCGGGCTCCCGCTTATCACCCATGAGCAGTTCTTC. This translates into CASTLGLPLITHEQFF. This chain joins TRBV28 and TRBJ2-1; D uncertain. This CDR3 region has 16 residues. Germline V gene data show CDR1 as MDHEN and CDR2 as SYDVKM. V lost 7 bases and J lost 8, with 24 bases in between.

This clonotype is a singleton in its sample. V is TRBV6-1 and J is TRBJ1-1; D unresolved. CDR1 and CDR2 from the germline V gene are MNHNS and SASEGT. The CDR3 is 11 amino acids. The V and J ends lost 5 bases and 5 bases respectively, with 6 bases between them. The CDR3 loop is CASSQVTEAFF. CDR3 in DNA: TGTGCCAGCAGTCAAGTAACTGAAGCTTTCTTT.